This TCR beta chain was identified in a study of blood T cell repertoires in COVID-19. Study context: Whether acute or convalescent, the COVID-19 samples came from the United States, Italy and Spain.

This CDR3 has 15 residues. V was pared by 4 bases and J by 3 bases, with 5 bases of the junction left unmatched. The V gene's germline CDR1 is SGHRS and CDR2 YFSETQ. Per the authors' pipeline: From reference gene primer amplification, estimates of nucleated cell counts were derived. Sequencing used immunoSEQ multiplex PCR; TCRdb keeps in-frame clones, though not all of them. Clonal size and the V and J genes are those of that table, whereas D and trimming came from the DNA. The repertoire holds about 330,000 clones, about nine tenths seen once, with more than 9% in the top ten. All recovered Cohort 3 donors got two negative PCRs, got clearance, or saw symptom resolution.

Material: PBMCs or T cells enriched from blood (not recorded which). The sequence derives from a woman between 18 and 29 years old who had recovered from COVID-19. The chain recombines TRBV5-1 with TRBJ2-2; 8 bases map to TRBD2. This chain's CDR3 is CASSAAGGHTGELFF. The CDR3 nucleotides read TGCGCCAGCAGCGCCGCGGGGGGACACACCGGGGAGCTGTTTTTT.